This T cell receptor beta chain was documented in a study of blood T cell repertoires in COVID-19. At the level of the study: The United States, Italy and Spain were the sources of the acute and convalescent COVID-19 samples. T cells, B-cell-depleted T cells, or PBMCs supplied cDNA or gDNA.

Authors' methods: Estimation of nucleated cell counts relied on the amplification of reference gene primers. Measured with immunoSEQ multiplex PCR; TCRdb has only the in-frame clones, and not every one. That table gives V, J and clone size, and the DNA gave D and trimming. The sample includes approximately 360,000 clones, around 90% seen only once; the top ten take 1.2%. Germline V gene sequence: CDR1 SQVTM, CDR2 ANQGSEA. Trimming removed 0 bases from V and 1 base from J, with 12 bases in between. This CDR3 spans 15 amino acids. This clone appeared once. This clonotype was obtained from a middle-aged man with acute or convalescent COVID-19. The V call is TRBV29-1, the J call TRBJ1-1, with D perhaps TRBD1 (6 bases). The material sequenced was peripheral blood. Written as DNA, the CDR3 is TGCAGCGTTGAAGATCCCCCAGGGGCGAACACTGAAGCTTTCTTT. As protein: CSVEDPPGANTEAFF.